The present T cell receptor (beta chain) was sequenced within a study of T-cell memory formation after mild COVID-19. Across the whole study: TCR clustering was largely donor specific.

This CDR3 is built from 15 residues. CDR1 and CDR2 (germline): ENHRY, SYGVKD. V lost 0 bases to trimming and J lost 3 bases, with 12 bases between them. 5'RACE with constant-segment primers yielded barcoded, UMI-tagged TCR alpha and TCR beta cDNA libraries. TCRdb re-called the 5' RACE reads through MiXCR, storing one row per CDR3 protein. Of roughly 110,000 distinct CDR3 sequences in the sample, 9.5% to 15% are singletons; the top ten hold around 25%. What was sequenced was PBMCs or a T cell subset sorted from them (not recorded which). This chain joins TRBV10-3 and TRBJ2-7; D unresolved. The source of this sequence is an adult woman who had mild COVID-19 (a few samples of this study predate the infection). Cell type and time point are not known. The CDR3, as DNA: TGTGCCATCAGTGAGTCGTATCCCTCCAACTACGAGCAGTACTTC. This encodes CAISESYPSNYEQYF.